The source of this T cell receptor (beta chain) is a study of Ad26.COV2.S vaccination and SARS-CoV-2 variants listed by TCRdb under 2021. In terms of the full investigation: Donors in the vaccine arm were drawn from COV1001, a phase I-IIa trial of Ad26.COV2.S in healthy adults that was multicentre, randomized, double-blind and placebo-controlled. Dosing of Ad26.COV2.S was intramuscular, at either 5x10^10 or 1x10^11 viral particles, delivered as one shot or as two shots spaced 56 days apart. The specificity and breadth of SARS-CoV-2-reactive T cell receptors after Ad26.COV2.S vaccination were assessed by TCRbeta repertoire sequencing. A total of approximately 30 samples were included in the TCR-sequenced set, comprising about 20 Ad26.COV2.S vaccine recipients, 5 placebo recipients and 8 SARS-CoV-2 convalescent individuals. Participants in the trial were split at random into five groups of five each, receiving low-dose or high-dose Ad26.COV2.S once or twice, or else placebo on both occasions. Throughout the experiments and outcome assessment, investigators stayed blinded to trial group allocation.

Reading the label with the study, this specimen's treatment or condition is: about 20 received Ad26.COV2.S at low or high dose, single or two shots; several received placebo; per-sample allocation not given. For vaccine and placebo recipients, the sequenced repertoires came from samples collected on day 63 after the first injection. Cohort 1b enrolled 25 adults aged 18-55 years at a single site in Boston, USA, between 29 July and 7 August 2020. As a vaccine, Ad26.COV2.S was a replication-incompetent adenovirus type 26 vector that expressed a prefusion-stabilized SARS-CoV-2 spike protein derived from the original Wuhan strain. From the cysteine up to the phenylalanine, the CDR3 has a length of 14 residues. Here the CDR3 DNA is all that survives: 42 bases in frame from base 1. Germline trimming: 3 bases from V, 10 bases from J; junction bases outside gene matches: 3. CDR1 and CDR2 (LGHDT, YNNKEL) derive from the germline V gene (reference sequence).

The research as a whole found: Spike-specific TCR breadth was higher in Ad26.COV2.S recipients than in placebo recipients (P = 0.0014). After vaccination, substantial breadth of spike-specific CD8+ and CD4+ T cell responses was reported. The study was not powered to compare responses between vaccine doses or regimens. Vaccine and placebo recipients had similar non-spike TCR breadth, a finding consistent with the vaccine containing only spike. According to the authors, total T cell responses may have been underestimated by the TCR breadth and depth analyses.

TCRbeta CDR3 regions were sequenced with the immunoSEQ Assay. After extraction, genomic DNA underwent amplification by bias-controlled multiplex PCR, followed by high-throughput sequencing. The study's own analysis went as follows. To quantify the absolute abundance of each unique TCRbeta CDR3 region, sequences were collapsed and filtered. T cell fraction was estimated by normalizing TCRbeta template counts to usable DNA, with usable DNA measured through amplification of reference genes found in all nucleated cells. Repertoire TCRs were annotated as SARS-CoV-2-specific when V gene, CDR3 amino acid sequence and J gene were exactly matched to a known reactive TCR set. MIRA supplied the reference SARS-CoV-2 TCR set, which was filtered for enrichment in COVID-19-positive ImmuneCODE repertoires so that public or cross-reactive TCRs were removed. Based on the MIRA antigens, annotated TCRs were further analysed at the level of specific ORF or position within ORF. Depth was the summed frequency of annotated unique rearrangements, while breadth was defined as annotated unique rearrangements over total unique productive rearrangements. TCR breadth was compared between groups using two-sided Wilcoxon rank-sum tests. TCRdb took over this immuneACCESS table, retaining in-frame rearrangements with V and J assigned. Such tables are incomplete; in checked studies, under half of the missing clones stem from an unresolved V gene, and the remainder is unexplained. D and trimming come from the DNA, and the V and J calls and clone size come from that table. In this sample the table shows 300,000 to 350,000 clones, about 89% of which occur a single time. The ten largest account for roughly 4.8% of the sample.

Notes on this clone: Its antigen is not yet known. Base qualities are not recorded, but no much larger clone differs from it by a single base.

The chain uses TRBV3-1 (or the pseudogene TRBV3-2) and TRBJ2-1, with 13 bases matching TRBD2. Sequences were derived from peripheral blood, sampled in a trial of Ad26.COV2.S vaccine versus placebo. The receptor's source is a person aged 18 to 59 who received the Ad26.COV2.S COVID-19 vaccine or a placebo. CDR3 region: CASSQTSGRREQFF. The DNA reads TGTGCCAGCAGCCAGACTAGCGGGAGGCGAGAGCAGTTCTTC.